Listed below are T cell receptor beta chains from one sample, sequenced in a study of CD8 T cells in Susac syndrome. TCRdb re-analysed the immunoSEQ multiplex PCR reads in MiXCR, keeping a single row per CDR3 protein. Among under 55,000 distinct CDR3 sequences, 93% were seen once, and the ten largest hold roughly 0.5%. The specimen sequenced was CD8+ T cells from PBMCs. The receptors were sampled from a human donor with multiple sclerosis. Each CDR3 is given with its conserved first and last residue. The order of the fields is D gene, V gene, J gene, clone size, CDR3 DNA, CDR3 protein. D genes are given only for firm matches. Clone size is given for some rows only: seen once, a few or many times, or a class if the clone is expanded.

d_call: -
v_call: TRBV20-1
j_call: TRBJ1-1
clone_size: -
cdr3_nt: TGCAGTGCCTACTTGTGGGGGGTGAACGCTGAAGCTTTCTTT
cdr3_aa: CSAYLWGVNAEAFF

d_call: TRBD1
v_call: TRBV5-6
j_call: TRBJ1-5
clone_size: -
cdr3_nt: TGTGCCAGCAGCCTGACAGGGGGAGGCAATCAGCCCCAGCATTTT
cdr3_aa: CASSLTGGGNQPQHF

d_call: -
v_call: TRBV6-1
j_call: TRBJ2-5
clone_size: -
cdr3_nt: TGTGCCAGCAGTCCCCCTCCGGGGACGGACCAAGAGACCCAGTACTTC
cdr3_aa: CASSPPPGTDQETQYF

d_call: -
v_call: TRBV7-6
j_call: TRBJ1-2
clone_size: -
cdr3_nt: TGTGCCAGCAGCTTAGGCGTGGAGGGCTATGGCTACACCTTC
cdr3_aa: CASSLGVEGYGYTF

d_call: -
v_call: TRBV4-2
j_call: TRBJ1-5
clone_size: once
cdr3_nt: TGTGCCAGCAGCTTCGAGGCGGAGAGGGGTTGGCAGCCCCAGCATTTT
cdr3_aa: CASSFEAERGWQPQHF

d_call: -
v_call: TRBV4-1
j_call: TRBJ2-7
clone_size: few
cdr3_nt: TGCGCCAGCAGCCAGCGGGACGACTCCTACGAGCAGTACTTC
cdr3_aa: CASSQRDDSYEQYF

d_call: TRBD1
v_call: TRBV7-3
j_call: TRBJ1-1
clone_size: -
cdr3_nt: TGTGCCAGCAGCGAGTGGACAGGGATGAACACTGAAGCTTTCTTT
cdr3_aa: CASSEWTGMNTEAFF

d_call: -
v_call: TRBV10-2
j_call: TRBJ1-1
clone_size: -
cdr3_nt: TGCGCCAGCAGTGGGACGGTATCCACTGAAGCTTTCTTT
cdr3_aa: CASSGTVSTEAFF

d_call: -
v_call: TRBV28
j_call: TRBJ1-6
clone_size: -
cdr3_nt: TGTGCCAGCAGCCCGCCGCCGTCATCACCCCTCCACTTT
cdr3_aa: CASSPPPSSPLHF

d_call: -
v_call: TRBV6-5
j_call: TRBJ2-3
clone_size: -
cdr3_nt: TGTGCCAGCAGCTACACTGGACAGCTAACAGATACGCAGTATTTT
cdr3_aa: CASSYTGQLTDTQYF

d_call: -
v_call: TRBV2
j_call: TRBJ2-7
clone_size: -
cdr3_nt: TGTGCCAGCAGTCGTACCCACAGCCAGTCCTACGAGCAGTACTTC
cdr3_aa: CASSRTHSQSYEQYF

d_call: -
v_call: TRBV3-1
j_call: TRBJ1-2
clone_size: once
cdr3_nt: TGTGCCAGCAGCCAAGGCTCTCGACAGCGCGCCGGGAACTATGGCTACACCTTC
cdr3_aa: CASSQGSRQRAGNYGYTF

d_call: -
v_call: TRBV21-1
j_call: TRBJ2-1
clone_size: -
cdr3_nt: -
cdr3_aa: CASSKIAGGHFGEQFF

d_call: -
v_call: TRBV7-9
j_call: TRBJ2-7
clone_size: -
cdr3_nt: TGTGCCACCCAGGGAGGAGGCTACGAGCAGTACTTC
cdr3_aa: CATQGGGYEQYF

d_call: TRBD1
v_call: TRBV5-8
j_call: TRBJ1-2
clone_size: -
cdr3_nt: TGTGCCAGCAGCTCCGACAGGGAGCAGGACTATGGCTACACCTTC
cdr3_aa: CASSSDREQDYGYTF

d_call: TRBD1
v_call: TRBV27
j_call: TRBJ1-2
clone_size: -
cdr3_nt: TGTGCCAGCAGCCAACAGGGGGCCGGGGGCTACACCTTC
cdr3_aa: CASSQQGAGGYTF

d_call: TRBD1
v_call: TRBV4-1
j_call: TRBJ2-5
clone_size: -
cdr3_nt: TGCGCCAGCAGCCACCCGGGACAGGGGAGGACCCAGTACTTC
cdr3_aa: CASSHPGQGRTQYF

d_call: -
v_call: TRBV12-3/TRBV12-4
j_call: TRBJ2-2
clone_size: -
cdr3_nt: TGTGCCAGCAGTTTTTCCGGGTTCGGGGAGCTGTTTTTT
cdr3_aa: CASSFSGFGELFF

d_call: -
v_call: TRBV29-1
j_call: TRBJ1-2
clone_size: -
cdr3_nt: TGCAGCGTTGAATATTACGGTGCAGGGCGAGTTAACTATGGCTACACCTTC
cdr3_aa: CSVEYYGAGRVNYGYTF

d_call: TRBD2
v_call: TRBV4-2
j_call: TRBJ2-2
clone_size: -
cdr3_nt: TGTGCCAGCAGCCAGGAGCGGGGATACACCGGGGAGCTGTTTTTT
cdr3_aa: CASSQERGYTGELFF

d_call: TRBD1
v_call: TRBV4-2
j_call: TRBJ2-5
clone_size: -
cdr3_nt: TGTGCCAGCAGCCGCCGAGGTAGTGGGACAGGGGAGGAGACCCAGTACTTC
cdr3_aa: CASSRRGSGTGEETQYF

d_call: -
v_call: TRBV20-1
j_call: TRBJ1-1
clone_size: once
cdr3_nt: TGCAGTGCTAGAGTGGGGGGGCAGGACACTGAAGCTTTCTTT
cdr3_aa: CSARVGGQDTEAFF

d_call: TRBD1
v_call: TRBV7-9
j_call: TRBJ2-7
clone_size: -
cdr3_nt: TGTGCCAGCAGCCTCCGGGACAGGGCTTCCTACGAGCAGTACTTC
cdr3_aa: CASSLRDRASYEQYF

d_call: TRBD1
v_call: TRBV19
j_call: TRBJ2-1
clone_size: -
cdr3_nt: TGTGCCAGTAGTATTCCCGCACAGGGGGCTCGAAATGAGCAGTTCTTC
cdr3_aa: CASSIPAQGARNEQFF

d_call: -
v_call: TRBV30
j_call: TRBJ1-6
clone_size: -
cdr3_nt: TGTGCCTGGAGTGTACAGGGACCATCCCGGGATTCACCCCTCCACTTT
cdr3_aa: CAWSVQGPSRDSPLHF

d_call: TRBD1
v_call: TRBV10-2
j_call: TRBJ2-7
clone_size: -
cdr3_nt: TGCGCCAGCAGCGGGACAGGGATCTCCTACGAGCAGTACTTC
cdr3_aa: CASSGTGISYEQYF

d_call: TRBD1
v_call: TRBV18
j_call: TRBJ2-7
clone_size: once
cdr3_nt: TGTGCCAGCTCACCACGACAGGGGGCAGGGGAGCAGTACTTC
cdr3_aa: CASSPRQGAGEQYF

d_call: -
v_call: TRBV2
j_call: TRBJ2-7
clone_size: -
cdr3_nt: TGTGCCAGCAGCCCGTGGGACTCGGCGGACCTTCTTGGGCAGTACTTC
cdr3_aa: CASSPWDSADLLGQYF

d_call: -
v_call: TRBV29-1
j_call: TRBJ2-5
clone_size: -
cdr3_nt: TGCAGCGTTGAGACCACCCCGGCGGGGAGCCAAGAGACCCAGTACTTC
cdr3_aa: CSVETTPAGSQETQYF

d_call: TRBD2
v_call: TRBV3-1
j_call: TRBJ2-3
clone_size: -
cdr3_nt: TGTGCCAGCAGCCAGACTAGCGGAAGCACAGATACGCAGTATTTT
cdr3_aa: CASSQTSGSTDTQYF

d_call: -
v_call: TRBV27
j_call: TRBJ2-7
clone_size: -
cdr3_nt: TGTGCCAGCAGTTTGGTGGTCGGTTACGAGCAGTACTTC
cdr3_aa: CASSLVVGYEQYF

d_call: -
v_call: TRBV30
j_call: TRBJ2-3
clone_size: -
cdr3_nt: TGTGCCTGGAGCGTCGATTCGGCAGGGCCTAGGATCACAGATACGCAGTATTTT
cdr3_aa: CAWSVDSAGPRITDTQYF

d_call: TRBD1
v_call: TRBV9
j_call: TRBJ2-5
clone_size: -
cdr3_nt: TGTGCCAGCAGGGATACAGGGGAGTGGCACTTC
cdr3_aa: CASRDTGEWHF

d_call: -
v_call: TRBV7-2
j_call: TRBJ1-2
clone_size: -
cdr3_nt: TGTGCCAGCAGCTTGGGTGGGGGATATGGCTACACCTTC
cdr3_aa: CASSLGGGYGYTF

d_call: -
v_call: TRBV12-3/TRBV12-4
j_call: TRBJ1-2
clone_size: -
cdr3_nt: TGTGCCAGCAGTCTTATTCCCCGGGGGGCCCAGGGGCATGGCTACACCTTC
cdr3_aa: CASSLIPRGAQGHGYTF

d_call: TRBD1
v_call: TRBV20-1
j_call: TRBJ2-2
clone_size: -
cdr3_nt: TGCAGTGCTTTGGACAGGGTGGGCACCGGGGAGCTGTTTTTT
cdr3_aa: CSALDRVGTGELFF

d_call: -
v_call: TRBV6-6
j_call: TRBJ2-1
clone_size: -
cdr3_nt: TGTGCCAGCAGTTACTCCCGGAGTAATGAGCAGTTCTTC
cdr3_aa: CASSYSRSNEQFF

d_call: -
v_call: TRBV7-9
j_call: TRBJ1-1
clone_size: -
cdr3_nt: TGTGCCAGCAGCCAGAACAGTGATGGCTTGACTGAAGCTTTCTTT
cdr3_aa: CASSQNSDGLTEAFF

d_call: -
v_call: TRBV25-1
j_call: TRBJ1-1
clone_size: -
cdr3_nt: TGTGCCACATCGAACGGGCAGGGAGAAGCTTTCTTT
cdr3_aa: CATSNGQGEAFF

d_call: TRBD1
v_call: TRBV27
j_call: TRBJ2-4
clone_size: -
cdr3_nt: TGTGCCAGCAGTCCCTGGACAGGGAGGACCAAAAACATTCAGTACTTC
cdr3_aa: CASSPWTGRTKNIQYF

d_call: -
v_call: TRBV25-1
j_call: TRBJ1-4
clone_size: -
cdr3_nt: TGTGCCAGCATGGACATCGAGGGAAACGATGAAAAACTGTTTTTT
cdr3_aa: CASMDIEGNDEKLFF

d_call: TRBD1
v_call: TRBV3-1
j_call: TRBJ2-5
clone_size: -
cdr3_nt: TGTGCCAGCAGCCAAGAACCATACCCGACAGGGATGGAGACCCAGTACTTC
cdr3_aa: CASSQEPYPTGMETQYF

d_call: -
v_call: TRBV7-9
j_call: TRBJ2-1
clone_size: -
cdr3_nt: TGTGCCAGCAGCGTGGACAGTTTGGAGCAGTTCTTC
cdr3_aa: CASSVDSLEQFF

d_call: -
v_call: TRBV5-6
j_call: TRBJ1-1
clone_size: -
cdr3_nt: TGTGCCAGCAGCCCCGGGGGCGCTGAAGCTTTCTTT
cdr3_aa: CASSPGGAEAFF

d_call: -
v_call: TRBV6-1
j_call: TRBJ2-7
clone_size: -
cdr3_nt: TGTGCCAGCGAGTCTGGGTCCTACTACGAGCAGTACTTC
cdr3_aa: CASESGSYYEQYF